The T cell receptor (beta chain) under discussion was sequenced for a study of T cell changes during pregnancy in multiple sclerosis. The CDR3 loop spans 18 amino acids. The V gene end was trimmed by 4 bases and the J gene end by 2 bases; junction bases not matched to a gene: 14. CDR1 and CDR2 (germline): LGHNA, YNFKEQ. The protocol was immunoSEQ multiplex PCR, while the TCRdb copy is restricted to in-frame clones and leaves out a portion. This sample yields some 10,000 clones, of which 75% to 90% are seen a single time; 10% to 12% belongs to the top ten. The sequenced sample was CD8+ T cells from peripheral blood mononuclear cells, obtained after pregnancy. J is TRBJ2-7 and V is TRBV4-2, with 10 bases identical to TRBD2. The TCR comes from a female donor in good health, enrolled as a control in a pregnancy study. The CDR3 spells CASSPLSRLAGATYEQYF. The CDR3 coding sequence is TGTGCCAGCAGCCCCCTATCCCGCCTAGCGGGGGCCACCTACGAGCAGTACTTC.